The 29 T cell receptor beta chains below come from one sample, sequenced in a study of blood T cell repertoires in COVID-19. TCRdb's copy holds only in-frame clones and misses some; the assay was immunoSEQ multiplex PCR. The sample includes about 67,000 clones, about 84% of them seen just once. The sequenced material came from peripheral blood. Receptors were obtained from a human donor in a cohort sampled during active COVID-19.

This rearrangement joins TRBV7-9 to TRBJ1-6; 8 bases agree with TRBD1. Losses at the gene ends were 5 bases for V and 0 bases for J; bases not matched to a gene: 6. Per the germline V gene, CDR1 is SEHNR and CDR2 is FQNEAQ (reference sequence). The CDR3 spans 17 residues. CDR3 DNA: TGTGCCAGCAGCACCGGACAGGGCGGCTCCTATAATTCACCCCTCCACTTT. This gives the protein CASSTGQGGSYNSPLHF.

The V call is TRBV6-5, the J call TRBJ1-5; weak D call: TRBD1 (6 bases). This CDR3 spans 14 amino acids. V dropped 5 bases and J dropped 6 bases, with 14 bases sitting between them. The germline V gene has CDR1 MNHEY and CDR2 SVGAGI. CDR3 loop: CASSLAGASQPQHF. The CDR3 region has the DNA TGTGCCAGCAGTCTCGCGGGGGCAAGTCAGCCCCAGCATTTT.

The J gene is TRBJ2-3, the V gene TRBV6-6; 9 bases match TRBD1. Germline CDR1 is MNHNY and CDR2 is SVGAGI (reference sequence). The CDR3 has 15 amino acids. The trim removed 8 bases at V and 9 bases at J, leaving 15 bases unmatched. CDR3: CASCAPDRGTITQYF. The CDR3 DNA is TGTGCCAGCTGCGCTCCGGACAGGGGAACTATCACGCAGTATTTT.

J is TRBJ2-3 and V is TRBV7-8, with D tentatively TRBD1 (5 bases). The CDR3 is 15 residues long. Germline V CDR1 and CDR2: SGHVS, FQNEAQ. Trimming left V 5 bases short and J 0 bases short, with 12 bases between. CDR3: CASSLAGLSTDTQYF. The CDR3 DNA follows: TGTGCCAGCAGCCTCGCAGGGTTAAGCACAGATACGCAGTATTTT.

V usage is TRBV7-2 and J usage is TRBJ2-7; 7 bases match TRBD1. CDR1 is SGHTA and CDR2 is FQGNSA in the germline V gene. Unmatched junction bases numbered 6, after V lost 2 bases and J lost 2 bases. CDR3 length equals 15 residues. The CDR3 spells CASSLKRTGPYEQYF. The CDR3 DNA follows: TGTGCCAGCAGCTTAAAAAGGACAGGACCCTACGAGCAGTACTTC.

The CDR3 DNA sequence: TGTGCCACCAGTGGGGCTGGAGGAGAGACCCAGTACTTC. Translation: CATSGAGGETQYF. The chain has TRBV24-1 and TRBJ2-5; weak D call: TRBD2 (5 bases). Germline loops: CDR1 KGHDR, CDR2 SFDVKD. There are 13 residues in the CDR3. The V end lost 5 bases, the J end lost 4 bases, and 10 bases lay between the germline ends.

The gene calls are TRBV11-3 and TRBJ1-3, with 7 bases lining up with TRBD1. CDR3 length: 16 residues. Germline CDR1 reads SGHNT; CDR2 reads YENEEA. V lost 5 bases, J lost 0 bases, and 7 bases stayed unmatched. CDR3 DNA: TGTGCCAGCAGCCTGGGACAGCTCTACTCTGGAAACACCATATATTTT. Protein product: CASSLGQLYSGNTIYF.

V gene TRBV7-6 combines with J gene TRBJ2-3, with 8 bases lining up with TRBD2. J gave up 0 bases and V 4 bases, and 9 bases lay outside the gene matches. The CDR3 contains 17 residues. In germline, CDR1 is SGHVS, CDR2 FNYEAQ. The CDR3 is CASSYAGGETSTDTQYF. CDR3 DNA: TGTGCCAGCAGCTACGCCGGGGGGGAGACTAGCACAGATACGCAGTATTTT.

This clone was detected only a few times. The genes are TRBV10-1 and TRBJ1-1; 7 bases are a match to TRBD1. The CDR3 totals 12 residues. Germline trimming cut 6 bases from V and 9 bases from J; bases unmatched to any gene: 7. Germline V gives CDR1 WNHNN, CDR2 SYGVQD (reference sequence). The DNA for the CDR3 is TGCGCCAGCAGCAGAGGGACAGCCCAAGCTTTCTTT. Residues: CASSRGTAQAFF.

This clone was picked up many times. DNA for the CDR3: TGTGCCAGCAGCCCGCCCCCCGGTCAGCCCCAGCATTTT. Protein sequence: CASSPPPGQPQHF. The chain employs TRBV7-9 and TRBJ1-5; the D is unclear. Trimming stripped 5 bases from V and 6 bases from J, with 11 bases between. The CDR3 consists of 13 residues. From germline, CDR1 is SEHNR and CDR2 FQNEAQ (reference sequence).

The chain recombines TRBV19 with TRBJ1-2; TRBD1 is a possible D gene (6 bases). CDR1 and CDR2 (germline): LNHDA, SQIVND (reference sequence). Trimming took 5 bases from V and 1 from J, leaving 17 bases between them. The CDR3 runs 16 residues. The CDR3 coding sequence is TGTGCCAGTAGTTACCAAGTTAACAGGGTTAACTATGGCTACACCTTC. Translation gives CASSYQVNRVNYGYTF.

The chain recombines TRBV3-1 (or the pseudogene TRBV3-2) with TRBJ2-7; 9 bases are shared with TRBD2. Germline V lookup: CDR1 LGHDT, CDR2 YNNKEL (reference sequence). Trimming at V came to 1 base and at J to 2 bases, leaving 3 bases not matched to a gene. The CDR3 runs to 15 residues. The CDR3 reads CASSQGLAETYEQYF. CDR3 sequence (DNA): TGTGCCAGCAGCCAAGGACTAGCGGAAACCTACGAGCAGTACTTC.

This clone was counted between two and nine times. The rearrangement joins TRBV7-9 to TRBJ1-1; 7 bases fit TRBD1. V lost 6 bases and J lost 1; bases outside the gene matches: 5. The CDR3 totals 14 residues. Germline V lookup: CDR1 SEHNR, CDR2 FQNEAQ (reference sequence). Here the CDR3 reads CASRPNRGNTEAFF. CDR3 nucleotides: TGTGCCAGCAGACCCAACAGGGGGAACACTGAAGCTTTCTTT.

The chain uses TRBV28 and TRBJ1-4, with TRBD1 matching over 7 bases. This CDR3 is 17 amino acids long. J was trimmed by 5 bases and V by 4 bases; bases with no gene match: 13. Germline assignment: CDR1 MDHEN and CDR2 SYDVKM. CDR3 in DNA: TGTGCCAGCAGTTCTTTGGGAAACAGGGGCGAGAATGAAAAACTGTTTTTT. Protein sequence: CASSSLGNRGENEKLFF.

The chain employs TRBV5-8 and TRBJ2-1, with TRBD1 matching 7 bases. The CDR3 runs 15 residues. With 0 bases clipped from V and 2 bases from J, the junction kept 2 bases outside the gene matches. Germline V gene sequence: CDR1 SGHTS, CDR2 YDEGEE. This CDR3 is CASSLGQGPYNEQFF. CDR3 sequence (DNA): TGTGCCAGCAGCTTGGGACAGGGTCCCTACAATGAGCAGTTCTTC.

This clone was counted a single time. The chain uses TRBV2 and TRBJ2-1; 10 nucleotides agree with TRBD1. J was trimmed by 7 bases and V by 6 bases; bases with no gene match: 6. Per germline, CDR1 SNHLY and CDR2 FYNNEI. CDR3 length equals 14 residues. CDR3 residues: CASRGQGDLNEQFF. CDR3 in DNA: TGTGCCAGCAGAGGACAGGGGGATTTGAATGAGCAGTTCTTC. Full variable domain (rest looked up from reference TRBV2 and TRBJ2-1): EPEVTQTPSHQVTQMGQEVILRCVPISNHLYFYWYRQILGQKVEFLVSFYNNEISEKSEIFDDQFSVERPDGSNFTLKIRSTKLEDSAMYFCASRGQGDLNEQFFGPGTRLTVL.

The chain combines TRBV6-5 with TRBJ1-3, with unresolved D. This CDR3 region has 15 residues. The V and J ends lost 3 bases and 4 bases respectively, with 13 bases between them. The germline V gene has CDR1 MNHEY and CDR2 SVGAGI. CDR3 sequence: CASSYSLRAGNTIYF. CDR3 coding DNA: TGTGCCAGCAGTTATTCATTGCGGGCCGGAAACACCATATATTTT.

V and J are TRBV29-1 and TRBJ1-3; tentative D call: TRBD1 (5 bases). Trimming cost V 4 bases and J 4 bases, with 14 bases left between them. This CDR3 is 14 amino acids long. The V gene's germline CDR1 is SQVTM and CDR2 ANQGSEA. The CDR3 sequence is CSVVKGVRGNTIYF. The CDR3 nucleotides are TGCAGCGTTGTCAAAGGGGTTAGGGGAAACACCATATATTTT.

The CDR3 DNA reads TGTGCCAGCAAACCCGGGACAAGGAACTATGGCTACACCTTC. It specifies CASKPGTRNYGYTF. The rearrangement joins TRBV6-5 to TRBJ1-2; a weak D match, TRBD1 (6 bases). V was pared by 7 bases and J by 2 bases, with 14 bases between. The CDR3 sequence is 14 residues long. Germline V gene lookup returns CDR1 MNHEY and CDR2 SVGAGI.

The chain joins TRBV6-1 to TRBJ2-7, with unresolved D. The V gene's germline CDR1 is MNHNS and CDR2 SASEGT. The CDR3 is 13 amino acids. The ends were cut back, 2 bases at V and 2 bases at J, with 7 bases in the middle. The CDR3 is CASSERSPYEQYF. For the CDR3, the DNA is TGTGCCAGCAGTGAACGGTCTCCCTACGAGCAGTACTTC.

This sequence joins TRBV15 and TRBJ2-7, with unresolved D. Germline CDR1 LNHNV, CDR2 YYDKDF (reference sequence). V dropped 6 bases and J dropped 0 bases, with 18 bases sitting between them. This CDR3 comprises 16 residues. The CDR3 sequence is CATRGVVGENSYEQYF. CDR3 DNA sequence: TGTGCCACCAGAGGTGTAGTGGGCGAAAACTCCTACGAGCAGTACTTC.

J is TRBJ2-5 and V is TRBV24-1; TRBD2 might be the D (6 bases). This CDR3 comprises 12 residues. Per germline, CDR1 KGHDR and CDR2 SFDVKD. Trimming removed 9 bases at V and 5 bases at J, with 12 bases between. For the CDR3, the DNA is TGTGCCACCTCCGCGGGATGGGAGACCCAGTACTTC. It encodes CATSAGWETQYF.

The CDR3 region is CASRTGDLAKNIQYF. In DNA form, the CDR3 reads TGTGCCAGCAGGACAGGGGATCTAGCCAAAAACATTCAGTACTTC. The chain combines TRBV2 with TRBJ2-4, with 8 bases identical to TRBD1. With 6 bases clipped from V and 0 bases from J, the junction kept 4 bases outside the gene matches. This CDR3 is 15 amino acids long. Germline loops: CDR1 SNHLY, CDR2 FYNNEI.

The chain uses TRBV7-8 and TRBJ1-2; a weak D match, TRBD1 (5 bases). Germline CDR1 and CDR2: SGHVS and FQNEAQ. CDR3 length equals 15 residues. V dropped 8 bases and J dropped 0 bases, with 16 bases sitting between them. DNA for the CDR3: TGTGCCAGCTCTCAGGGTCTACTATCTAACTATGGCTACACCTTC. Protein: CASSQGLLSNYGYTF.

The chain is built from TRBV5-1 and TRBJ2-3; 11 positions match TRBD2. The germline V gene encodes CDR1 SGHRS and CDR2 YFSETQ. The CDR3 spans 17 residues. V was clipped by 0 bases and J by 1 base; unmatched bases: 4. The CDR3 sequence: CASSLGLAGGGTDTQYF. DNA for the CDR3: TGCGCCAGCAGCTTGGGGCTAGCGGGGGGCGGCACAGATACGCAGTATTTT.

This chain joins TRBV5-4 and TRBJ1-5, with D tentatively TRBD1 (6 bases). The germline V gene has CDR1 SGHNT and CDR2 YYREEE (reference sequence). V shed 0 bases and J shed 4 bases, with 11 bases lying between them. The CDR3 consists of 15 residues. CDR3: CASSLDRAQNQPQHF. CDR3 sequence (DNA): TGTGCCAGCAGCTTGGACAGGGCCCAGAATCAGCCCCAGCATTTT.

The chain uses TRBV3-1 (or the pseudogene TRBV3-2) and TRBJ2-1; 7 bases are a match to TRBD2. This CDR3 region has 16 residues. Germline CDR1 and CDR2: LGHDT and YNNKEL (reference sequence). V lost 1 base and J lost 10; bases outside the gene matches: 13. CDR3 sequence (DNA): TGTGCCAGCAGCCAAGGAGGGACTAAAGTGATCCCAGAGCAGTTCTTC. Translated, it gives CASSQGGTKVIPEQFF.

The rearrangement links TRBV30 to TRBJ1-5, with D perhaps matching TRBD1 (6 bases). CDR1 is GTSNPN, CDR2 SVGIG, per germline (reference sequence). This CDR3 spans 15 amino acids. Trimming left V 0 bases short and J 6 bases short, with 15 bases between. The CDR3: CAWSVQQGGGQPQHF. CDR3 nucleotides: TGTGCCTGGAGTGTACAACAGGGAGGGGGTCAGCCCCAGCATTTT.

The gene calls are TRBV20-1 and TRBJ2-4, with D possibly TRBD2 on 7 matching bases. The germline V and J ends were trimmed by 3 bases and 0 bases, with 15 bases remaining between them. Germline V gene lookup returns CDR1 DFQATT and CDR2 SNEGSKA (reference sequence). The CDR3 covers 16 residues. CDR3 DNA sequence: TGCAGTGCTAGTTTAGGGGGGAGGGGAGCCAAAAACATTCAGTACTTC. Encoded protein: CSASLGGRGAKNIQYF.